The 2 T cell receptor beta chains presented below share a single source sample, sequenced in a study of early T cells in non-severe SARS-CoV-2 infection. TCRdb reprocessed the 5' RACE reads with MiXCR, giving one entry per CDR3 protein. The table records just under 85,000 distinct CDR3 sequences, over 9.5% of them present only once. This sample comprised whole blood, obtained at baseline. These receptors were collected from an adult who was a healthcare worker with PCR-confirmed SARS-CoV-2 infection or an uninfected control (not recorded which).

The CDR3 DNA reads as TGTGCCAGCAGCTTACAGGGGAAGCGGGATGGCACAGATACGCAGTATTTT. Translated: CASSLQGKRDGTDTQYF. The chain uses TRBV7-3 and TRBJ2-3; TRBD2 might be the D (7 bases). The CDR3 covers 17 residues. From germline, CDR1 is SGHTA and CDR2 FQGTGA. Trimming removed 2 bases from V and 1 base from J, with 16 bases in between.

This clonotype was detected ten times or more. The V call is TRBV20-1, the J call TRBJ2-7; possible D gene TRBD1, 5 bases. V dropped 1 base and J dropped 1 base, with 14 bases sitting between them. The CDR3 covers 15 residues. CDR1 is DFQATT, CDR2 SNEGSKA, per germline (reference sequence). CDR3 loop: CSARGPAGISYEQYF. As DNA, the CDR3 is TGCAGTGCTAGAGGTCCCGCAGGGATATCCTACGAGCAGTACTTC.